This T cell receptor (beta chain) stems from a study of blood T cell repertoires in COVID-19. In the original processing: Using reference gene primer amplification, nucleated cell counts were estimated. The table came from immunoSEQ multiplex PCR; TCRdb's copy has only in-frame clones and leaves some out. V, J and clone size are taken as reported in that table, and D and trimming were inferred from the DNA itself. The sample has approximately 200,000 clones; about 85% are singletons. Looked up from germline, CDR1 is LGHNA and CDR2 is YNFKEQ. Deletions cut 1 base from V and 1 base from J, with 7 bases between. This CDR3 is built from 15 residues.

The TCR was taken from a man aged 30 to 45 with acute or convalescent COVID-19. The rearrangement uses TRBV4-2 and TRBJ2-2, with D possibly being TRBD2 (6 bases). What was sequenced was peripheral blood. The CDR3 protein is CASSQGAGNTGELFF. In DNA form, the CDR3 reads TGTGCCAGCAGCCAAGGAGCGGGGAACACCGGGGAGCTGTTTTTT.